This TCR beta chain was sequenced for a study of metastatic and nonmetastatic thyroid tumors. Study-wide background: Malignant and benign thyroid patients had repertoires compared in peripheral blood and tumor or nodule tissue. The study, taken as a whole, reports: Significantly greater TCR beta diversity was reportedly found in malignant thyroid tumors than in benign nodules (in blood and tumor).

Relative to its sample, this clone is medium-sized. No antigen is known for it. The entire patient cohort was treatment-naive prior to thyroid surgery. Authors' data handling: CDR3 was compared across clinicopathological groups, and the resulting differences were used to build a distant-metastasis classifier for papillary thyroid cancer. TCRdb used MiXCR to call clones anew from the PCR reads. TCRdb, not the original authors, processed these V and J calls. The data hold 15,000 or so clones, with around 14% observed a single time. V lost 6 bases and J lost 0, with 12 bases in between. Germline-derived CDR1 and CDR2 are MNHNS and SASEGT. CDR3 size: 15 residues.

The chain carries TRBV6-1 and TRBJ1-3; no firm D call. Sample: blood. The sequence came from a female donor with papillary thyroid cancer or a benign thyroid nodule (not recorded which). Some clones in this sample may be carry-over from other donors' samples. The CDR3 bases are TGTGCCAGCAGCTCCGGGAGCAGCTCTGGAAACACCATATATTTT. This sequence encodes CASSSGSSSGNTIYF.